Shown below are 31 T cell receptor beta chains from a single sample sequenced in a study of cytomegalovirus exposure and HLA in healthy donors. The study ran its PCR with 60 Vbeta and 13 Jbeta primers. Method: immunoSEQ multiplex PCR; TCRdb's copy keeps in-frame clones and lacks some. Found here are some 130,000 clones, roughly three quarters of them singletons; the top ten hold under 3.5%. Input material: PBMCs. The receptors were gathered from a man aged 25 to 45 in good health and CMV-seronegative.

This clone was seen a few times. The CDR3 DNA reads as TGTGCCAGCAGTTCCGGACAGGCTTATCAGCCCCAGCATTTT. Its translation is CASSSGQAYQPQHF. The J gene is TRBJ1-5, the V gene TRBV6-6; 7 bases align to TRBD1. Germline-derived CDR1 and CDR2 are MNHNY and SVGAGI (reference sequence). The CDR3 is 14 amino acids. The trim removed 4 bases at V and 5 bases at J, leaving 5 bases unmatched.

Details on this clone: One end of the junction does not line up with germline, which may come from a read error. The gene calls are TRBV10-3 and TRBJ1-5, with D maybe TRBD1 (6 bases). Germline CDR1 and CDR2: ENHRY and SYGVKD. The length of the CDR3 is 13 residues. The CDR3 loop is CAITEGGYQPQHF. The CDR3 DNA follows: TGTGCCATCACTGAGGGGGGCTATCAGCCCCAGCATTTT.

This CDR3 is CASSLGQGMWDEQYF. Here the CDR3 DNA reads TGTGCCAGCAGCTTGGGACAGGGGATGTGGGACGAGCAGTACTTC. The chain recombines TRBV5-6 with TRBJ2-7; 8 bases fit TRBD1. CDR3 length equals 15 residues. Germline CDR1 is SGHDT and CDR2 is YYEEEE. Trimming removed 0 bases from V and 5 bases from J; junction bases left unmatched: 7.

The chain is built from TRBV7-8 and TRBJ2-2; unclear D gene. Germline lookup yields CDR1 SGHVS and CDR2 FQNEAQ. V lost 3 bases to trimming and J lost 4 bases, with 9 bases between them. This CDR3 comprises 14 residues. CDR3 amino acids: CASSFYRVTGELFF. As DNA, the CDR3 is TGTGCCAGCAGCTTCTACAGAGTCACCGGGGAGCTGTTTTTT.

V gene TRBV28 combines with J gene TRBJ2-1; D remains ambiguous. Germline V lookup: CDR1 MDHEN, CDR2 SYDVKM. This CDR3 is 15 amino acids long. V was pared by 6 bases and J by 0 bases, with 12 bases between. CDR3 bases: TGTGCCAGCAGACTTGAAACGAGCTCCTACAATGAGCAGTTCTTC. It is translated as CASRLETSSYNEQFF.

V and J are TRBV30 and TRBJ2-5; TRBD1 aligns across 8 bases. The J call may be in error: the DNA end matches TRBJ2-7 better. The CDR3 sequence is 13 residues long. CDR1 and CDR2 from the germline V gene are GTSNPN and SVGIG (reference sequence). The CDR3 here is CAWSYRGISEQYF. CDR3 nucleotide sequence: TGTGCCTGGAGTTACAGGGGGATATCCGAGCAGTACTTC.

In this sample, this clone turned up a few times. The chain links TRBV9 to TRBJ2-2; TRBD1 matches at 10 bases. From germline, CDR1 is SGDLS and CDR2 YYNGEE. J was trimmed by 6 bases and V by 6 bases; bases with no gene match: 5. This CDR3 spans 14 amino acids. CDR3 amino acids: CASNPGQGAGELFF. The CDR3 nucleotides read TGTGCCAGCAACCCTGGACAGGGGGCCGGGGAGCTGTTTTTT.

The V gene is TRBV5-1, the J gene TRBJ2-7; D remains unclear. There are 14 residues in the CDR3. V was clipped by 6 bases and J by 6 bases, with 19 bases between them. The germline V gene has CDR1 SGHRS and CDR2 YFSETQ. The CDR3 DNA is TGCGCCAGCACCCCATTCTTGGAGACGGCCGAGCAGTACTTC. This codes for CASTPFLETAEQYF.

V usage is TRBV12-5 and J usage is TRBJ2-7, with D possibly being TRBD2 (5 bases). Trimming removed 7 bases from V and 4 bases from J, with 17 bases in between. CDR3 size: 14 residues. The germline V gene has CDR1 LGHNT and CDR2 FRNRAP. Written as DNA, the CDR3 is TGTGCTAGTGTTCGGCCCCGTAGCGAGTACGAGCAGTACTTC. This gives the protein CASVRPRSEYEQYF.

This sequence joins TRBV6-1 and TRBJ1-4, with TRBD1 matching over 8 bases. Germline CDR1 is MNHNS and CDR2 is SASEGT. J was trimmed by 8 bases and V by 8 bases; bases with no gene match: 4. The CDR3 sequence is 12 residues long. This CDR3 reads CASLRTGEKLFF. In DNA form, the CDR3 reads TGTGCCAGCCTGAGGACAGGGGAAAAACTGTTTTTT.

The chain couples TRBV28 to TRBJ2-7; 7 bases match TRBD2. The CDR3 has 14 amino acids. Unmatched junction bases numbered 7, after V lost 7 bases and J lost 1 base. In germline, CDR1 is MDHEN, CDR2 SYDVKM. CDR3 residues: CASNQRGLSYEQYF. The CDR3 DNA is TGTGCCAGCAACCAGCGGGGCCTTTCCTACGAGCAGTACTTC.

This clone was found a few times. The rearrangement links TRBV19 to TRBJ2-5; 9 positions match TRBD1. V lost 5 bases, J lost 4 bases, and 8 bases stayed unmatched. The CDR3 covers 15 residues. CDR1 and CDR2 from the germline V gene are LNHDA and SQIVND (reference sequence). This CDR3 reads CASSSGTGLLETQYF. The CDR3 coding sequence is TGTGCCAGTAGTTCAGGGACAGGGTTACTAGAGACCCAGTACTTC.

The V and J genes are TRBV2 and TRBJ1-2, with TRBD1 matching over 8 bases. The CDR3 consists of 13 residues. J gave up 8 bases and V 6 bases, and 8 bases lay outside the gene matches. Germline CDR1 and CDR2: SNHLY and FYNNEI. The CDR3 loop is CASREQGAKGYTF. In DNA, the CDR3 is TGTGCCAGCAGAGAGCAGGGGGCGAAGGGCTACACCTTC.

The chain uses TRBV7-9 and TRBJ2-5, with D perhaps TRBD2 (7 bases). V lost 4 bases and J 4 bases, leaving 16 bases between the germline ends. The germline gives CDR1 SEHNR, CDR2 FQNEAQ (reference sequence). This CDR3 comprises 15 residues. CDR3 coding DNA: TGTGCCAGCAGCTCGACCATAGGGGGGGTAGAGACCCAGTACTTC. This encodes CASSSTIGGVETQYF. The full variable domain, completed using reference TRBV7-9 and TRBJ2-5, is DTGVSQNPRHKITKRGQNVTFRCDPISEHNRLYWYRQTLGQGPEFLTYFQNEAQLEKSRLLSDRFSAERPKGSFSTLEIQRTEQGDSAMYLCASSSTIGGVETQYFGPGTRLLVL.

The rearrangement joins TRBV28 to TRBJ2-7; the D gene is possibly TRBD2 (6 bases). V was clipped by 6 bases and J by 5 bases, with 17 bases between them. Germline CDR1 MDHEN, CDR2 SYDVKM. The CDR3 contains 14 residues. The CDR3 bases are TGTGCCAGCAGACTTCTAGCGAATCGGGACGAGCAGTACTTC. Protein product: CASRLLANRDEQYF.

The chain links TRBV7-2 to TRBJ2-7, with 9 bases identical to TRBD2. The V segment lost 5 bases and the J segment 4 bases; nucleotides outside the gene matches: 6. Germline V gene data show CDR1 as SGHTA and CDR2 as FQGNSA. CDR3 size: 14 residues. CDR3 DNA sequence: TGTGCCAGCAGCCCCCGGACTAGCGATTACGAGCAGTACTTC. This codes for CASSPRTSDYEQYF.

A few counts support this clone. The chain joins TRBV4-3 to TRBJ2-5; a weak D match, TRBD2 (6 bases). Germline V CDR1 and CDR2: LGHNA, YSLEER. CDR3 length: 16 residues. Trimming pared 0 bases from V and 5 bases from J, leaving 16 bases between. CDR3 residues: CASSQDSSGVMETQYF. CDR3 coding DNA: TGCGCCAGCAGCCAAGACTCCTCGGGAGTAATGGAGACCCAGTACTTC.

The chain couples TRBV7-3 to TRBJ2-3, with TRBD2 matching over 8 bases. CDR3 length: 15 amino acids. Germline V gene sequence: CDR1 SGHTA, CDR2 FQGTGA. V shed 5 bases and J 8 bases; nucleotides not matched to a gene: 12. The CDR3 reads CASSPGLDLPGTQYF. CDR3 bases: TGTGCCAGCAGCCCGGGACTAGATCTTCCGGGTACGCAGTATTTT. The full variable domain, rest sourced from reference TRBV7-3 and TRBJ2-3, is GAGVSQTPSNKVTEKGKYVELRCDPISGHTALYWYRQSLGQGPEFLIYFQGTGAADDSGLPNDRFFAVRPEGSVSTLKIQRTERGDSAVYLCASSPGLDLPGTQYFGPGTRLTVL.

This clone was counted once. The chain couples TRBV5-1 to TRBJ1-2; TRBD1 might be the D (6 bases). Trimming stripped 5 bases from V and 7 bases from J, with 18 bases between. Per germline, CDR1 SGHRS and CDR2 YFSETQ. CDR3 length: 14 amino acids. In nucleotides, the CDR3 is TGCGCCAGCAGTTATCGTACAGGGCAGGGTGGCTACACCTTC. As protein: CASSYRTGQGGYTF. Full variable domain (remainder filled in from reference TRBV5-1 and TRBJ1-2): KAGVTQTPRYLIKTRGQQVTLSCSPISGHRSVSWYQQTPGQGLQFLFEYFSETQRNKGNFPGRFSGRQFSNSRSEMNVSTLELGDSALYLCASSYRTGQGGYTFGSGTRLTVV.

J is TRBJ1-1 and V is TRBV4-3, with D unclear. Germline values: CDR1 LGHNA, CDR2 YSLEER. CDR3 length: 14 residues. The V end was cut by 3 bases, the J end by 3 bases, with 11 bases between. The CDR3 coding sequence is TGCGCCAGCAGCCATCTTGCAGGCCACACTGAAGCTTTCTTT. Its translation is CASSHLAGHTEAFF.

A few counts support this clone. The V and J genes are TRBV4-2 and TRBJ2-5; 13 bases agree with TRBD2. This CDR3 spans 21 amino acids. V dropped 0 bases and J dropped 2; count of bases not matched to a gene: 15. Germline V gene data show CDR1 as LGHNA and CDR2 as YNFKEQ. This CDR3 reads CASSQDPRGRTSGSSQETQYF. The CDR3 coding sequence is TGTGCCAGCAGCCAAGATCCGAGGGGTCGGACTAGCGGGAGTTCTCAAGAGACCCAGTACTTC.

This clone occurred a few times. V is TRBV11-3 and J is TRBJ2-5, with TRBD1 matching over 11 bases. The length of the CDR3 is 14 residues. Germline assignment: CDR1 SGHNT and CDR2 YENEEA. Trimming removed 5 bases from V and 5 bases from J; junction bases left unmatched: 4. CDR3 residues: CASSGGTGGETQYF. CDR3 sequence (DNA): TGTGCCAGCAGCGGCGGGACAGGGGGGGAGACCCAGTACTTC.

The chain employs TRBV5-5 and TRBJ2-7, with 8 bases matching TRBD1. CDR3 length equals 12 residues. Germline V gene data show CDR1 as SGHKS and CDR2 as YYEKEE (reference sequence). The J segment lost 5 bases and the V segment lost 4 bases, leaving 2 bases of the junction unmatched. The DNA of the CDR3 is TGTGCCAGCAGCCTGGACAGGGACGAGCAGTACTTC. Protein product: CASSLDRDEQYF.

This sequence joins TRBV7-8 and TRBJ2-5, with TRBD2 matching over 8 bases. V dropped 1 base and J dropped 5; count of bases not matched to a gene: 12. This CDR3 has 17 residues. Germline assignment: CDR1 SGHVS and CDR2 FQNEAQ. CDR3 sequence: CASSLVGSGGPDETQYF. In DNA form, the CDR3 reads TGTGCCAGCAGCTTAGTAGGGAGCGGGGGCCCCGATGAGACCCAGTACTTC.

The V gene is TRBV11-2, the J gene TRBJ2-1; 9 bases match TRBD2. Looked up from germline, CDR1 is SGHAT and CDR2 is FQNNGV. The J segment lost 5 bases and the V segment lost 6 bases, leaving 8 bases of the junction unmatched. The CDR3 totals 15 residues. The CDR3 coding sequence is TGTGCCAGCAGTATCAGCGGGGGGACTAACAATGAGCAGTTCTTC. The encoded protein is CASSISGGTNNEQFF.

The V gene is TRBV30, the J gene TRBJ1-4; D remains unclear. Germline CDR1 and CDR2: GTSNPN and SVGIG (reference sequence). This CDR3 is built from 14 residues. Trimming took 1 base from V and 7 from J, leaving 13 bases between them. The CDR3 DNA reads TGTGCCTGGAGTGGGGTGGGAGGAAGTGAAAAACTGTTTTTT. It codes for CAWSGVGGSEKLFF.

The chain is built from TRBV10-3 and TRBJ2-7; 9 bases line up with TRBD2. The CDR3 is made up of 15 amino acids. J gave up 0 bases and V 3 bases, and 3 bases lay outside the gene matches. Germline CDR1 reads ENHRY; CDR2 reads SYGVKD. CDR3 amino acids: CAISELAGVSYEQYF. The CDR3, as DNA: TGTGCCATCAGTGAATTAGCGGGGGTCTCCTACGAGCAGTACTTC.

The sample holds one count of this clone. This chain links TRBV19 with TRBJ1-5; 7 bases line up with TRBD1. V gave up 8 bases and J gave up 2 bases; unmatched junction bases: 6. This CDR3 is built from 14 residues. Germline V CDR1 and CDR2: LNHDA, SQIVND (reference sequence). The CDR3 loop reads CASVKGAGNQPQHF. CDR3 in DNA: TGTGCCAGTGTAAAGGGGGCGGGCAATCAGCCCCAGCATTTT.

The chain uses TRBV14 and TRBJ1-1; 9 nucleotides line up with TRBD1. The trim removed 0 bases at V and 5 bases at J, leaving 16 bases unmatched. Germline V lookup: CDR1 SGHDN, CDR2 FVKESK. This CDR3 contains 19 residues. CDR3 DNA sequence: TGTGCCAGCAGCCAAGATCGTGTGGACAGGGGAGGGGGTCGTACTGAAGCTTTCTTT. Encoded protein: CASSQDRVDRGGGRTEAFF.

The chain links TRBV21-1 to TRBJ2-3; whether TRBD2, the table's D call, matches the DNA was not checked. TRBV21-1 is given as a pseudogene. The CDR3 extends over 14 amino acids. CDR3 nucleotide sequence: TGTGCCAGCAGCGGGACTAGGCGCACAGATACGCAGTATTTT. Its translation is CASSGTRRTDTQYF.

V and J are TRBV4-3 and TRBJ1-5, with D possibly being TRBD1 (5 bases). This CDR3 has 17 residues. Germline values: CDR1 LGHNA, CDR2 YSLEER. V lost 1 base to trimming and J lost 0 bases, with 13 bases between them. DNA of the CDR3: TGCGCCAGCAGCCAAGTTTTCCCAGGGAATAGCAATCAGCCCCAGCATTTT. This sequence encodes CASSQVFPGNSNQPQHF.